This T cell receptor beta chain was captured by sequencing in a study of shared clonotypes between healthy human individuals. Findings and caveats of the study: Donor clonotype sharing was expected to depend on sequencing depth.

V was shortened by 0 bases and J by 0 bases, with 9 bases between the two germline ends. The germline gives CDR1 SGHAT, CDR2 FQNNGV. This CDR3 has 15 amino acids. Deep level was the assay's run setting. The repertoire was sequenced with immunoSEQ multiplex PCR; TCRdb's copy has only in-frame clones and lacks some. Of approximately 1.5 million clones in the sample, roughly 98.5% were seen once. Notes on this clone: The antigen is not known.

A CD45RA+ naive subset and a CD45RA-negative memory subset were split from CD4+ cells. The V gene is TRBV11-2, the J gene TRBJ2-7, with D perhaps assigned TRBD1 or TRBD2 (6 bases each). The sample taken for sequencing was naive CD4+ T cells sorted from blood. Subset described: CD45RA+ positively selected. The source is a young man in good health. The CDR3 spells CASSLDRGLSYEQYF. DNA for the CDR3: TGTGCCAGCAGCTTAGACAGGGGACTCTCCTACGAGCAGTACTTC.